This TCR beta chain is from a study of beta chain features in type 1 diabetes (dated 2018 in TCRdb). Study-wide context: Mean age, gender distribution, total cell number and subset yield did not differ between patients and healthy donors. Regulatory and stem cell-like memory subsets were isolated from only 8 patients and roughly 8 healthy donors, whereas naive and central memory subsets came from all 30 or so donors. Across all samples, almost 110 million sorted cells were examined, and cell number per subset correlated strongly with RNA yield. In the study, TCRB repertoires of sorted circulating CD4+ T cell subsets from recently diagnosed type 1 diabetes patients were compared with those of matched healthy donors.

The entire amount of isolated RNA was reverse transcribed using the High Capacity cDNA Reverse Transcription Kit, so the sequenced TCRB transcripts were expressed ones. Deep immunoSEQ sequencing was performed on naive, central memory and regulatory T cell samples, with an average of around 3.4 million total reads per sample. Sorted cells were lysed in RLT buffer and RNA was extracted with DNase-treated RNeasy Micro or Mini kits, depending on cell number. Each cell subset was processed separately to prevent cross-contamination, with patient and healthy donor samples processed together. Using the immunoSEQ multiplex PCR, TCRB sequences were amplified from cDNA into 87-bp fragments spanning the CDR3 region. Sequencing of the amplicons was done on the Illumina HiSeq platform. Per the authors' processing: PCR bias was computationally corrected using synthetic template baselines, reads within Hamming distance 2 were collapsed, and singletons that could not be merged were discarded. By aligning reads against IMGT, V, D and J genes, CDR3 length, and insertions or deletions at six rearrangement sites were assigned. Within each subset, clonotype counts were normalized to sorted cell number, and only after that were true diversity and Gini coefficients computed with the tcR R package. Repertoire sharing was quantified using the overlap coefficient calculated on TCRB nucleotide sequences. Out-of-frame TCRB sequences from naive cells were analyzed as a proxy for the pre-selection repertoire. This is the immuneACCESS table as TCRdb keeps it, with only in-frame sequences that have V and J called. A part of the clones is gone; compared with another copy, unresolved V genes explain less than half, and the rest is unexplained. Clone size and the V and J calls come from that table; the DNA yielded D and trimming. This sample lists hundreds of thousands of clones; about 29% were detected once. The ten largest clonotypes hold around 0.065% of the sample.

What the study reported, not specific to this receptor: HLA sub-analyses involved small numbers of individuals, so any influence of HLA type on TCRB rearrangement remained unresolved. In all four CD4+ subsets, TCRB CDR3 length was moderately but significantly shorter in type 1 diabetes patients. Shorter templates might be favored by PCR, yet because patient and control samples were amplified and corrected together, any such skew would affect both groups equally. Sequencing cDNA rather than genomic DNA could over-represent highly expressing activated cells, although activation and CD3 levels did not differ between groups. Naive, central memory and regulatory TCRB repertoires appeared to be more similar among patients than among healthy donors. Fewer insertions and more nucleotide deletions at VDJ recombination sites were observed in patients with type 1 diabetes, implying thymic rearrangement abnormalities.

Each donor gave one peripheral blood draw, averaging about 120 mL, which was collected into heparinised tubes. A BD FACSAria II and a panel including CD45RO, CCR7, CD25, CD127, CD95 and CD27 were used to sort naive, central memory, regulatory and stem cell-like memory CD4+ T cells. Purity was above 98% for every sorted population. PBMCs were isolated right away by Lymphoprep density gradient centrifugation and were stained directly, without culture. Samples were stained and sorted in pairs, with one healthy donor and one patient per experiment, so that batch effects were minimized. For this chain, trimming is 6 bases at the V end and 5 bases at the J end, and the number of junction bases without a gene match is 6. The germline V gene provides CDR1 KGHSH and CDR2 LQKENI. Including the terminal cysteine and phenylalanine, the CDR3 comprises 13 residues. Only the CDR3 portion is preserved as DNA: 39 bases, with reading frame beginning at the first base.

This clone turned up a few times. Its recognized antigen is unknown. Nothing much larger sits one base from this clone, and base qualities are not available. In this chain, TRBV18 is recombined with TRBJ1-2, with 7 central nucleotides matching TRBD1. The source material was naive CD4+ T cells from blood. What this sample's cell subset or site label stands for: true naive CD4+ T cells. The TCR comes from a man between 18 and 29 years old in good health. The DNA sequence is as follows: TGTGCCAGCTCGTTACAGGGGATGTATGGCTACACCTTC. Its protein product is CASSLQGMYGYTF.